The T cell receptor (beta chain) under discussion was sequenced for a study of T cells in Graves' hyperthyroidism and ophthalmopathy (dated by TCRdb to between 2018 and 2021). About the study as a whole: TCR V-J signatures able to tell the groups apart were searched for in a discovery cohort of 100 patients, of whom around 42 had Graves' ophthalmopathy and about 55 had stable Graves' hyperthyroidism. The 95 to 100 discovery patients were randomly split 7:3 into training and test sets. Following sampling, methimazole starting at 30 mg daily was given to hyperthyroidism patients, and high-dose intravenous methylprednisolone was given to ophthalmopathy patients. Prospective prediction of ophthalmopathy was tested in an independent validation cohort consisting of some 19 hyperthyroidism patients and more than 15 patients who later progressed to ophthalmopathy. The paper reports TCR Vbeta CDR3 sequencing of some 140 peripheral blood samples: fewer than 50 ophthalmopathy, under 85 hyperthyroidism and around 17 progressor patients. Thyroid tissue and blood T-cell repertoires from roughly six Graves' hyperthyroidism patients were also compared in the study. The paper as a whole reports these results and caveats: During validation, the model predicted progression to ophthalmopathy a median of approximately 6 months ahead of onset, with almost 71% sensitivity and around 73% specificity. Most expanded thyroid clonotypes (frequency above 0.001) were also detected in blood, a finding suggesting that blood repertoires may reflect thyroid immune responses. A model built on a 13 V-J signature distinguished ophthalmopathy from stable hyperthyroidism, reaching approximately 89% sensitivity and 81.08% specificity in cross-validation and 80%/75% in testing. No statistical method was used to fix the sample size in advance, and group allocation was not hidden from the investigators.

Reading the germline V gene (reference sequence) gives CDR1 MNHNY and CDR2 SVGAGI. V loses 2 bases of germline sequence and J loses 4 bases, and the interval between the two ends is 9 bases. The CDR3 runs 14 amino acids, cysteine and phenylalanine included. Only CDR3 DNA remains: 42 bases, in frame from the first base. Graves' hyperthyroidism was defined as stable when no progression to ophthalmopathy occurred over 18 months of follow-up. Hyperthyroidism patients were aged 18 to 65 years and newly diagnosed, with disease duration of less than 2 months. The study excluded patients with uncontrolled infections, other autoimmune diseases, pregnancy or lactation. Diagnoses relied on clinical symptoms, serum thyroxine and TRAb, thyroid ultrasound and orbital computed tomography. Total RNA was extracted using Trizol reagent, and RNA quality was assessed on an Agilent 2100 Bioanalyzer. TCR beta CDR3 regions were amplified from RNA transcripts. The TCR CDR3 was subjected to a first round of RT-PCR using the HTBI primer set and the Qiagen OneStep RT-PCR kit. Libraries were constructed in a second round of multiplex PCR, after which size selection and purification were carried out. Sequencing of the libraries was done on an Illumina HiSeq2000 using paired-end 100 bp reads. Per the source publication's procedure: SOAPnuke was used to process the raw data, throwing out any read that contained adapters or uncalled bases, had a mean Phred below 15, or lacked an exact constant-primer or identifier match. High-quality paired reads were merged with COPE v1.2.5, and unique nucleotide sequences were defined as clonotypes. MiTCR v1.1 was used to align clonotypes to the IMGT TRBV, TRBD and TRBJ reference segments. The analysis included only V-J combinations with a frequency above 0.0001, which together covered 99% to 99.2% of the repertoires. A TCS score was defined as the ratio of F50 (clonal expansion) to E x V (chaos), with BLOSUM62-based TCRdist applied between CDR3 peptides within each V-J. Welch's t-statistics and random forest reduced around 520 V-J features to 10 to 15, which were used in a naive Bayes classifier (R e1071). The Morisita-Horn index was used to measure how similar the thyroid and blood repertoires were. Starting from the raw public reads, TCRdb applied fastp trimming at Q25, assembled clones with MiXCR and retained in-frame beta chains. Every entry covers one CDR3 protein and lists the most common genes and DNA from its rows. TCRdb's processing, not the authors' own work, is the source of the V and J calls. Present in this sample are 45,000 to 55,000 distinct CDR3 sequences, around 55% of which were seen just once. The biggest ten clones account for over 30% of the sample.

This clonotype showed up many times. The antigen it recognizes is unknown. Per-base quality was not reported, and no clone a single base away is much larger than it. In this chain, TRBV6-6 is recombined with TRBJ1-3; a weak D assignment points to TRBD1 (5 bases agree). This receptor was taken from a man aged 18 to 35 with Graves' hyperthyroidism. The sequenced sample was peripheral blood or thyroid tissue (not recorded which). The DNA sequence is TGTGCCAGCAGTTACCCGGGACCAGGAAACACCATATATTTT. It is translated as CASSYPGPGNTIYF.